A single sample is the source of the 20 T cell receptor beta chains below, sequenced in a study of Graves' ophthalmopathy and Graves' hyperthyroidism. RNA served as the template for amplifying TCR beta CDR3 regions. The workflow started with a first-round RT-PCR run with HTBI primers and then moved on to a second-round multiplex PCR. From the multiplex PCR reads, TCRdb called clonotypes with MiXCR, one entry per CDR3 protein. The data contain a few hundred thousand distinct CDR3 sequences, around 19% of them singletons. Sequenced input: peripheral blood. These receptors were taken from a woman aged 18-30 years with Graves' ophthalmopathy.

The CDR3: CASSPTPGQNYGYTF. The CDR3 DNA follows: TGTGCCAGCTCACCTACACCGGGGCAGAACTATGGCTACACCTTC. The chain combines TRBV18 with TRBJ1-2, with a tentative D call TRBD1 (5 bases). The length of the CDR3 is 15 residues. The V and J ends lost 3 bases and 2 bases respectively, with 13 bases between them. Germline CDR1 and CDR2: KGHSH and LQKENI.

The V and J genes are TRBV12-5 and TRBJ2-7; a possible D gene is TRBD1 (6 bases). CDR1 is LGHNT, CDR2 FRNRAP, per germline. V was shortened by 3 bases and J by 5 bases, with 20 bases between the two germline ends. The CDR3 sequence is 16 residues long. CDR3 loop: CASGFLDRRPGDEQYF. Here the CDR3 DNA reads TGTGCTAGTGGTTTCCTCGACAGGCGACCTGGGGACGAGCAGTACTTC.

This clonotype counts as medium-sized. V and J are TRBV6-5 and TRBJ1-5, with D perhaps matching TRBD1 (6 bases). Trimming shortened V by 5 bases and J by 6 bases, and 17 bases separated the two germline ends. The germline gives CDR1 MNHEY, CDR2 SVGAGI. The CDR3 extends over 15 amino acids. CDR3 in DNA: TGTGCCAGCAGTCCATGGACAGACTCAGTTCAGCCCCAGCATTTT. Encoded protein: CASSPWTDSVQPQHF.

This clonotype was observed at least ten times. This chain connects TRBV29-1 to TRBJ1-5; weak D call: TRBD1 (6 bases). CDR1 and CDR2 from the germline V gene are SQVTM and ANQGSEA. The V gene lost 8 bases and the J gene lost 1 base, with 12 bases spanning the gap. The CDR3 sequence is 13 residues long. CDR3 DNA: TGCAGCTTTTCAAGGGGGAGCAATCAGCCCCAGCATTTT. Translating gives CSFSRGSNQPQHF.

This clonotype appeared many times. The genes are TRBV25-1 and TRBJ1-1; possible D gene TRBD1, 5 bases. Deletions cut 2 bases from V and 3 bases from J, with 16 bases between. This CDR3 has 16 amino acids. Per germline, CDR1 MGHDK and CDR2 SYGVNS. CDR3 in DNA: TGTGCCAGCAGTGAAGGGGCCGGTGGGTGGGACACTGAAGCTTTCTTT. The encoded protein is CASSEGAGGWDTEAFF.

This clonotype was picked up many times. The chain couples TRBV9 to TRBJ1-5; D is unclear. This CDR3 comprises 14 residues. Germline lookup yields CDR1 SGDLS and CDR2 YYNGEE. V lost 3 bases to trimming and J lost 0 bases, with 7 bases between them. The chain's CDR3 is CASSGHSSNQPQHF. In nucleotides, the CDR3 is TGTGCCAGCAGCGGGCACAGTAGCAATCAGCCCCAGCATTTT.

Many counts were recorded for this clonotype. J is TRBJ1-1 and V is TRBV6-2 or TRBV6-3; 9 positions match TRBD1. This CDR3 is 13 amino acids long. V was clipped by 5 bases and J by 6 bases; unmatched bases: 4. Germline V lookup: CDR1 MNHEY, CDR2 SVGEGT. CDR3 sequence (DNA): TGTGCCAGCAGTGGACAGGGGTCTGCTGAAGCTTTCTTT. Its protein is CASSGQGSAEAFF.

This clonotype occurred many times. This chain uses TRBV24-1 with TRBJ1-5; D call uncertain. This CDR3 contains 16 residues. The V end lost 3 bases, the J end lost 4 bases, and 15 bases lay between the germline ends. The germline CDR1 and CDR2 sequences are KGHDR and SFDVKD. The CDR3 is CATSDHDGGRNQPQHF. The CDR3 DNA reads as TGTGCCACCAGTGATCACGACGGAGGTCGGAATCAGCCCCAGCATTTT.

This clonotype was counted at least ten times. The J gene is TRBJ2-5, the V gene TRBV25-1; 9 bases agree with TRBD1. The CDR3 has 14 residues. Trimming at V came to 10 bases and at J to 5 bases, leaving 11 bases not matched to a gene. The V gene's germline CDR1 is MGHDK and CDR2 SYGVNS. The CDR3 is CAILRTGDWETQYF. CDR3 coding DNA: TGTGCCATTCTCCGGACAGGGGATTGGGAGACCCAGTACTTC.

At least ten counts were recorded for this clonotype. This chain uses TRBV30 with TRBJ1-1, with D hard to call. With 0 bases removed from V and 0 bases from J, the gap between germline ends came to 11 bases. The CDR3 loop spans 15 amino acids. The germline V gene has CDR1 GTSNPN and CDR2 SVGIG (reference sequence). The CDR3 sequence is CAWSVAGKMNTEAFF. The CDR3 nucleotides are TGTGCCTGGAGTGTCGCGGGAAAGATGAACACTGAAGCTTTCTTT.

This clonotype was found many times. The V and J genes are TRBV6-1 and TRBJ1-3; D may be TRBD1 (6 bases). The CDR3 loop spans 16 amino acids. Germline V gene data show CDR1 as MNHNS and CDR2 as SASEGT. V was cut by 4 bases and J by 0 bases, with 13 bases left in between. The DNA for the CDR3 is TGTGCCAGCAGTGTTATTAAGGGGGGCTCTGGAAACACCATATATTTT. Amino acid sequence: CASSVIKGGSGNTIYF.

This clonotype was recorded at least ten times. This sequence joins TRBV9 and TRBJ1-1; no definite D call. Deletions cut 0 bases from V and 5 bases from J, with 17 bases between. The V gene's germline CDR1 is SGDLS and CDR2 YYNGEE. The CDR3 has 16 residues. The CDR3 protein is CASSVADAGEWTEAFF. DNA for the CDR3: TGTGCCAGCAGCGTAGCAGATGCCGGGGAATGGACTGAAGCTTTCTTT.

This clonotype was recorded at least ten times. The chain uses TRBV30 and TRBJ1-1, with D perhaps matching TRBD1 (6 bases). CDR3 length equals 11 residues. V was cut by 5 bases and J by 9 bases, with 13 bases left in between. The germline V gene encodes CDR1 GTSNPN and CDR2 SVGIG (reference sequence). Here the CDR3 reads CAWGVGGQAFF. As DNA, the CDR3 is TGTGCCTGGGGAGTCGGGGGGCAAGCTTTCTTT.

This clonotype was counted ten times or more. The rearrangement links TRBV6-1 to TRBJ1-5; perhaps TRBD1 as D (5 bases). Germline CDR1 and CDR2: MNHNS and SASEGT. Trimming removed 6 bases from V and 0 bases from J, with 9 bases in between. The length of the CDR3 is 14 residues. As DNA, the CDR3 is TGTGCCAGCAGGAAGGACAATAGCAATCAGCCCCAGCATTTT. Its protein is CASRKDNSNQPQHF.

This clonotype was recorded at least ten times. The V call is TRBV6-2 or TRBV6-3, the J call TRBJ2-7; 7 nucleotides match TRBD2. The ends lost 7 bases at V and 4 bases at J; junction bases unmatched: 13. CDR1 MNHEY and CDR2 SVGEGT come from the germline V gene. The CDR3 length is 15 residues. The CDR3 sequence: CASISPRETTYEQYF. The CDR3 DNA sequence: TGTGCCAGCATCTCTCCGCGGGAGACGACATACGAGCAGTACTTC.

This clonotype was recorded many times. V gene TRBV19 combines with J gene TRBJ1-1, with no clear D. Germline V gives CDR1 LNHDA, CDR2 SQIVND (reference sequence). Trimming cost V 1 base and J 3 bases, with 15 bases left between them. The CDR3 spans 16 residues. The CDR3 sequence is CASSIVLGLRDTEAFF. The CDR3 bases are TGTGCCAGTAGTATAGTTCTAGGGCTACGGGACACTGAAGCTTTCTTT.

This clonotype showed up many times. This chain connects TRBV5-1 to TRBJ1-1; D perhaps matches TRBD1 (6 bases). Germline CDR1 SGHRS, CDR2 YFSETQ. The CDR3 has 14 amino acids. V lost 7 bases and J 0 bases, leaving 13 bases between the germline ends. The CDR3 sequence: CASGGGRLNTEAFF. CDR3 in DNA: TGCGCCAGCGGAGGGGGACGGTTGAACACTGAAGCTTTCTTT. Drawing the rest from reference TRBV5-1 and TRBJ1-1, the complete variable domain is KAGVTQTPRYLIKTRGQQVTLSCSPISGHRSVSWYQQTPGQGLQFLFEYFSETQRNKGNFPGRFSGRQFSNSRSEMNVSTLELGDSALYLCASGGGRLNTEAFFGQGTRLTVV.

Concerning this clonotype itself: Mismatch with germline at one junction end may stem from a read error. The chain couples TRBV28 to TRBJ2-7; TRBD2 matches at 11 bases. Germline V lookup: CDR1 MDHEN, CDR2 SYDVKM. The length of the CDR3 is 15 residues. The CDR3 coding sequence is TGCGCCAGCAGAAAACTAGCGGGAGTTGCCTACGAGCAGTACTTC. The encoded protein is CASRKLAGVAYEQYF.

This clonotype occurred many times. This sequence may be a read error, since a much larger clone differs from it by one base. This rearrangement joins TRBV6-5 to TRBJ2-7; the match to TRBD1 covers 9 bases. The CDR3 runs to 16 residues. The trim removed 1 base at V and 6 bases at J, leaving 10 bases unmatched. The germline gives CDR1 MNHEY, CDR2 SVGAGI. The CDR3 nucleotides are TGTGCCAGCAGTTACTACCCCCCGGGACAGGGAGCCGAGCAGTACTTC. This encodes CASSYYPPGQGAEQYF.

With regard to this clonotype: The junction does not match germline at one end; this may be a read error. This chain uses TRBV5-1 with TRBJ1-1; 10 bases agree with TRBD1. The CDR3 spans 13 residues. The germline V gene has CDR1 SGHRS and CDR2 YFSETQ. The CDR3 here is CAGSRDRGTEAFF. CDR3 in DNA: TGCGCCGGCAGCCGGGACAGGGGTACTGAAGCTTTCTTT.